The source of this TCR beta chain is a study of CD8 T cells in ankylosing spondylitis. Quantitative 5'-RACE with molecular barcodes generated TCR beta libraries. TCRdb re-called the 5' RACE reads through MiXCR, storing one row per CDR3 protein. Of a few hundred thousand distinct CDR3 sequences in the sample, 18% were seen once. Germline V CDR1 and CDR2: MDHEN, SYDVKM. CDR3 size: 15 residues. The V gene end was trimmed by 0 bases and the J gene end by 6 bases; junction bases not matched to a gene: 3. A remark on this clonotype: Its antigen is not known.

The study, taken as a whole, reports: Clones that were linked to disease were CD8+ and were relatively rare in peripheral blood. Characteristic, it appeared, of ankylosing spondylitis blood was a TCR beta motif of eight highly homologous variants. Disease-linked clones were reportedly significantly enriched in matched ankylosing spondylitis synovial fluid. In the blood and synovial fluid of reactive arthritis, some motif variants had been previously reported.

This chain uses TRBV28 with TRBJ2-3, with TRBD2 matching over 10 bases. The receptor was derived from a male donor with ankylosing spondylitis. The sequenced material came from blood, either unsorted or a sorted T cell fraction (not recorded which). The CDR3 DNA follows: TGTGCCAGCAGTTTATGGGCTAGCGGGGGCGATACGCAGTATTTT. This gives the protein CASSLWASGGDTQYF.